This T cell receptor (beta chain) was observed in a study of post-analysis software for immune sequencing data. Study-wide points: Controls showed lower frequencies than patients for five TRBV segments, and TRBV5-6, TRBV5-1 and TRBV20-1 were among these.

With respect to this clonotype: Its specificity is unknown.

The library was made from cDNA and included unique molecular identifiers. From the PCR reads, TCRdb called clonotypes with MiXCR, one entry per CDR3 protein. The sample has about half a million distinct CDR3 sequences, around a third seen once. Trimming shortened V by 0 bases and J by 6 bases, and 7 bases separated the two germline ends. CDR3 length: 13 amino acids. Germline V gene data show CDR1 as SGHDN and CDR2 as FVKESK. The chain links TRBV14 to TRBJ2-3; the D is unclear. The material sequenced was blood. This receptor was obtained from a girl aged 2-17 years with multiple sclerosis. The CDR3 spells CASSQDSSDTQYF. CDR3 DNA sequence: TGTGCCAGCAGCCAAGATTCGTCGGATACGCAGTATTTT. Together with reference TRBV14 and TRBJ2-3, the CDR3 gives the full variable domain: EAGVTQFPSHSVIEKGQTVTLRCDPISGHDNLYWYRRVMGKEIKFLLHFVKESKQDESGMPNNRFLAERTGGTYSTLKVQPAELEDSGVYFCASSQDSSDTQYFGPGTRLTVL.